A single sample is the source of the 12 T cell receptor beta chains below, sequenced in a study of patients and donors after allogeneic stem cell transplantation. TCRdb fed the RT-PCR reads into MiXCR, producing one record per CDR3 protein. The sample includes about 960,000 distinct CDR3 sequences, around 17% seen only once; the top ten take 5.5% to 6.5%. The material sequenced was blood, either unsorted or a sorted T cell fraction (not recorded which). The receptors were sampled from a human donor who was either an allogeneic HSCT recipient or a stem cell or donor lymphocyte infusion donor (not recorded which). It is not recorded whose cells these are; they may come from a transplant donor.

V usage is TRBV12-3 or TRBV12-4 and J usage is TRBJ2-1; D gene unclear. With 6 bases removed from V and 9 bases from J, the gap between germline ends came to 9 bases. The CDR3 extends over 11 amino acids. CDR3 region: CASRVGVEQFF. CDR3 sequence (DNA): TGTGCCAGCAGGGTTGGGGTTGAGCAGTTCTTC.

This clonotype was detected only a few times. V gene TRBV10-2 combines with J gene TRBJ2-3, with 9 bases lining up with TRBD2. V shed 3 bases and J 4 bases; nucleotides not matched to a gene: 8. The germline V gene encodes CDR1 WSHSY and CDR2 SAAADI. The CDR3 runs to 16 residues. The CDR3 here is CASSDRASGNADTQYF. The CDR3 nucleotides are TGCGCCAGCAGTGATAGGGCTAGCGGGAACGCAGATACGCAGTATTTT.

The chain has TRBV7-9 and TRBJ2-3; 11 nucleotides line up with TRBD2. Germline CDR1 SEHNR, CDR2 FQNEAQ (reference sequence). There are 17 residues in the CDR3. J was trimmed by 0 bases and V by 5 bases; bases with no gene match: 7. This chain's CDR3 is CASSGPGTSGSTDTQYF. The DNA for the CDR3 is TGTGCCAGCAGCGGCCCGGGGACTAGCGGAAGCACAGATACGCAGTATTTT.

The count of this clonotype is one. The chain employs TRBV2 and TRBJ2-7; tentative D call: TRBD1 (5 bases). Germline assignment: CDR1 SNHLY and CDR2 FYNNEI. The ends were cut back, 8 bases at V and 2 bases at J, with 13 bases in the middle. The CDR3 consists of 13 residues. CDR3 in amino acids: CASQPQGTYEQYF. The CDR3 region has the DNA TGTGCCAGCCAGCCTCAGGGAACCTACGAGCAGTACTTC.

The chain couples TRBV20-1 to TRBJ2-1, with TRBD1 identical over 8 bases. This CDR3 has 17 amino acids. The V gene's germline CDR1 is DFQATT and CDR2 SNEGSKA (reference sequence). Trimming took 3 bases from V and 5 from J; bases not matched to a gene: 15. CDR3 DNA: TGCAGTGCTAGCGATCAAGTTAAGAGACAGGGGAACAATGAGCAGTTCTTC. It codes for CSASDQVKRQGNNEQFF.

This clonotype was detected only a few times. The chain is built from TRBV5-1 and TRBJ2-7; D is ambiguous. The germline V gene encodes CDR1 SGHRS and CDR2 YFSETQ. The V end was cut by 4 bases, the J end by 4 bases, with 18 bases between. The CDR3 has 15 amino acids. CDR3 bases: TGCGCCAGCAGCCCCCGGACCTCCAGCAGGTACGAGCAGTACTTC. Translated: CASSPRTSSRYEQYF.

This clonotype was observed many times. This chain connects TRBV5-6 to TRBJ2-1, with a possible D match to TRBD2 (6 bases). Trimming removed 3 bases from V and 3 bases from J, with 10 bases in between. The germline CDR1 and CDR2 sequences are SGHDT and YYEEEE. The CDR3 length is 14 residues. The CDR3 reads CASSSDYVYNEQFF. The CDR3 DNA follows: TGTGCCAGCAGCTCGGACTACGTCTACAATGAGCAGTTCTTC.

The CDR3 here is CASSQQTSGFPYNEQFF. The CDR3 DNA reads as TGTGCCAGCAGCCAACAGACTAGCGGGTTCCCCTACAATGAGCAGTTCTTC. J is TRBJ2-1 and V is TRBV3-1; 10 bases agree with TRBD2. Germline V gene data show CDR1 as LGHDT and CDR2 as YNNKEL (reference sequence). The CDR3 has 17 residues. V lost 2 bases to trimming and J lost 2 bases; unmatched junction nucleotides: 6.

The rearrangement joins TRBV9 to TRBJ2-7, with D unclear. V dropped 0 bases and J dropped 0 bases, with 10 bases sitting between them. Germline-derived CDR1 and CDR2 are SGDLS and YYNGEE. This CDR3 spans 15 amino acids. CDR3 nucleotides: TGTGCCAGCAGCGTAGACTTAGATCTCTCCTACGAGCAGTACTTC. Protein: CASSVDLDLSYEQYF.

The CDR3 DNA reads TGTGCCATCAGTGGCGGACAGGGTTACGAGCAGTACTTC. It encodes CAISGGQGYEQYF. The chain has TRBV10-3 and TRBJ2-7; 8 nucleotides line up with TRBD1. The germline V gene encodes CDR1 ENHRY and CDR2 SYGVKD. The CDR3 contains 13 residues. Trimming took 4 bases from V and 4 from J; bases not matched to a gene: 3.

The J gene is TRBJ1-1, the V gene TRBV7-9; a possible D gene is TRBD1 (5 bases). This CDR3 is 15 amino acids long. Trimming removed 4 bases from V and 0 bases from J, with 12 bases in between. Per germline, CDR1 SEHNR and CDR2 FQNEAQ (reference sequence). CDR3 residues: CASSYGTAMNTEAFF. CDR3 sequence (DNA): TGTGCCAGCAGCTACGGGACGGCGATGAACACTGAAGCTTTCTTT.

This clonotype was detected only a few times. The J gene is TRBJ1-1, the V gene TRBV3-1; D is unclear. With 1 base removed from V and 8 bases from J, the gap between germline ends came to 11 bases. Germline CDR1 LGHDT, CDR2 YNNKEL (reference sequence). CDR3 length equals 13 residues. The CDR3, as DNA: TGTGCCAGCAGCCAAGGGCAGTCGCTCGAAGCTTTCTTT. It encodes CASSQGQSLEAFF.